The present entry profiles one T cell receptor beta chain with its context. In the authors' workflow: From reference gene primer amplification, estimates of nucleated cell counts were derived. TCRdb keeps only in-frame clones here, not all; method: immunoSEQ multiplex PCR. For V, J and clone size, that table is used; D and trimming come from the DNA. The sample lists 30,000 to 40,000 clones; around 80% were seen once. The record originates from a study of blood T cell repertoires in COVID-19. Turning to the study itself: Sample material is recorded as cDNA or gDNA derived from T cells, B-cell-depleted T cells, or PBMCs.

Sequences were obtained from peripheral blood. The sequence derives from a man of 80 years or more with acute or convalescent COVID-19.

In DNA, the CDR3 is TGTGCCAGCAGAGGGACTAGCGGGAGAACCGGGGAGCTGTTTTTT. Translated: CASRGTSGRTGELFF. The V gene is TRBV2, the J gene TRBJ2-2; 14 bases align to TRBD2. There are 15 residues in the CDR3. Per germline, CDR1 SNHLY and CDR2 FYNNEI. V lost 6 bases to trimming and J lost 5 bases; unmatched junction nucleotides: 2.